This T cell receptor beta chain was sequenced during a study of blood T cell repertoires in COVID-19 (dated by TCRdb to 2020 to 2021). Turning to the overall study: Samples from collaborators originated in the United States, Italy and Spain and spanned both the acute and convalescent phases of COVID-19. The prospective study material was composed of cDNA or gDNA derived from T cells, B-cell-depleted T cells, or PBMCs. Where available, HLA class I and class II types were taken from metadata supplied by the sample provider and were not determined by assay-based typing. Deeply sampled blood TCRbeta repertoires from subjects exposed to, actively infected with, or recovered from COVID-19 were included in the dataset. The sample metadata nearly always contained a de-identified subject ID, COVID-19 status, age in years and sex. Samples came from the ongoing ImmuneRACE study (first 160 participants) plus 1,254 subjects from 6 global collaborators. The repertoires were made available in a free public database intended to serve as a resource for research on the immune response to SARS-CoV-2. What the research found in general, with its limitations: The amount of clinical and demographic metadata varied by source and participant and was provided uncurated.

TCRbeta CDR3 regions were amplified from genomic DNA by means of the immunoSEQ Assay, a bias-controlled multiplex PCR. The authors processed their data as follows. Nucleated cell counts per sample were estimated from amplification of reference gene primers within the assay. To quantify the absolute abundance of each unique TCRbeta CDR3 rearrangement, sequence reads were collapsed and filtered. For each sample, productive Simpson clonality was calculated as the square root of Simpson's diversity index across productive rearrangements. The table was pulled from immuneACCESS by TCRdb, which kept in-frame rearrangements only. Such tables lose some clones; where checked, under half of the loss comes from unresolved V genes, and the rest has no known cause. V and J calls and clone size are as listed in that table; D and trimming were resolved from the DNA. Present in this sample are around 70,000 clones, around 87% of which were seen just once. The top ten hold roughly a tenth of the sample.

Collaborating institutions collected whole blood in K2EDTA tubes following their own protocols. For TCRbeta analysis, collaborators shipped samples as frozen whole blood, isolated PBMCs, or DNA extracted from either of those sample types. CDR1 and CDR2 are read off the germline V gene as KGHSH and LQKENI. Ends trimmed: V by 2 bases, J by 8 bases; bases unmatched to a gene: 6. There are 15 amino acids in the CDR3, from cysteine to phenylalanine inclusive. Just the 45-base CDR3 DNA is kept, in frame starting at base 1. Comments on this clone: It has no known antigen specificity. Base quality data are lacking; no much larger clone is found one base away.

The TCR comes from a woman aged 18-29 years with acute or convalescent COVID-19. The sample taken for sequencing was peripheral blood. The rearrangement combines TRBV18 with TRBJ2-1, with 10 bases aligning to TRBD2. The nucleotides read TGTGCCAGCTCACCATCCCCTAGCGGGAGAGATGAGCAGTTCTTC. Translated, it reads CASSPSPSGRDEQFF.